The 5 T cell receptor beta chains listed next were all sequenced from one sample in a study of shared clonotypes between healthy human individuals. Sequencing used immunoSEQ multiplex PCR; TCRdb keeps in-frame clones, though not all of them. The profile covers 2 million to 3 million clones, with roughly 93% appearing a single time and about 0.38% taken by the ten largest. The sequenced sample consisted of naive CD4+ T cells from PBMCs. Subset indicated: CD45RA+ positively selected. Source of these receptors: a man between 18 and 29 years old in good health. Some clones in this sample may be carry-over from other donors' samples.

The chain employs TRBV28 and TRBJ1-1; tentatively, D is TRBD1 (5 bases). Trimming shortened V by 4 bases and J by 2 bases, and 14 bases separated the two germline ends. Germline-derived CDR1 and CDR2 are MDHEN and SYDVKM. The CDR3 is 15 residues long. The CDR3 sequence: CASSYQGAPNTEAFF. CDR3 nucleotides: TGTGCCAGCAGTTATCAAGGGGCGCCCAACACTGAAGCTTTCTTT.

The CDR3 coding sequence is TGCAGCGTTGAAGCAGCCGCCGGCGTCCTGACTTTC. Protein: CSVEAAAGVLTF. The chain is built from TRBV29-1 and TRBJ2-6; D is undetermined. The CDR3 has 12 amino acids. Germline V gene lookup returns CDR1 SQVTM and CDR2 ANQGSEA. The V end was cut by 1 base, the J end by 12 bases, with 10 bases between.

The gene calls are TRBV9 and TRBJ1-4; D remains unclear. Germline V gene data show CDR1 as SGDLS and CDR2 as YYNGEE. CDR3 length: 14 residues. The ends were cut back, 3 bases at V and 6 bases at J, with 12 bases in the middle. The CDR3 coding sequence is TGTGCCAGCAGCGCAGGCACTACCCATGAAAAACTGTTTTTT. As protein: CASSAGTTHEKLFF.

V is TRBV29-1 and J is TRBJ1-5; D unclear. Trimming removed 2 bases from V and 7 bases from J, with 12 bases in between. The CDR3 is made up of 13 amino acids. From germline, CDR1 is SQVTM and CDR2 ANQGSEA. The CDR3 DNA is TGCAGCGTTGAATTGGTGGTTGGGCAGCCCCAGCATTTT. Its translation is CSVELVVGQPQHF. Supplemented by reference TRBV29-1 and TRBJ1-5, the full variable domain reads SAVISQKPSRDICQRGTSLTIQCQVDSQVTMMFWYRQQPGQSLTLIATANQGSEATYESGFVIDKFPISRPNLTFSTLTVSNMSPEDSSIYLCSVELVVGQPQHFGDGTRLSIL.

The chain links TRBV11-2 to TRBJ2-3; either TRBD1 or TRBD2 may fit D (5 bases each). The germline V gene has CDR1 SGHAT and CDR2 FQNNGV. CDR3 size: 11 residues. Trimming cost V 1 base and J 14 bases, with 10 bases left between them. The chain's CDR3 is CASSLAGTRYF. The CDR3 coding sequence is TGTGCCAGCAGCTTAGCGGGGACCCGGTATTTT.